This TCR beta chain originates from a study of T cell repertoires in cytomegalovirus infection. About the research overall: Through public TCR beta signatures, both CMV infection and matching HLA type were indicated.

One entry per CDR3 protein results from TCRdb running MiXCR on the reads. The table includes roughly 720,000 distinct CDR3 sequences, roughly a third detected once. The germline gives CDR1 MNHEY, CDR2 SMNVEV (reference sequence). After removal of 2 bases from V and 2 bases from J, the junction contained 2 bases not matched to a gene. The CDR3 consists of 14 residues. Study observations and caveats: CMV-specific TCR beta clonotypes restricted by HLA-C dominated the ex vivo response. Summed frequency of shared TCR beta families picked out CMV carriers who also had the relevant HLA.

Points on this clonotype: The antigen remains unidentified.

The clonotype was recovered from a human donor in good health (CMV status not recorded). Some clones in this sample may be carry-over from other donors' samples. J is TRBJ2-7 and V is TRBV27, with 8 nucleotides matching TRBD2. Sequencing used PBMCs. This chain's CDR3 is CASSLPGRAYEQYF. For the CDR3, the DNA is TGTGCCAGCAGTTTACCCGGGAGGGCCTACGAGCAGTACTTC.